This T cell receptor beta chain was profiled in a study of blood T cell repertoires in COVID-19. Across the whole study: Collection of acute and convalescent COVID-19 samples took place in the United States, Italy and Spain. Sources were T cells, B-cell-depleted T cells, or PBMCs; the material itself was cDNA or gDNA.

This CDR3 spans 11 amino acids. CDR1 DFQATT and CDR2 SNEGSKA come from the germline V gene (reference sequence). V lost 6 bases and J lost 12, with 14 bases in between. Per the study methods: Nucleated cell number was recorded as an estimate derived from reference gene primer amplification. TCRdb's copy holds only in-frame clones and misses some; the assay was immunoSEQ multiplex PCR. The DNA was the basis for D and trimming; V, J and clone size are from that table. This table has 120,000 or so clones, approximately 88% appearing once. The clonotype was recovered from a man aged 50 or older with acute or convalescent COVID-19. The chain links TRBV20-1 to TRBJ1-4; possibly TRBD1 for D (6 bases). The sequenced sample consisted of peripheral blood. CDR3 in amino acids: CSATRQAQLFF. The CDR3 DNA reads TGCAGTGCCACCAGACAGGCCCAACTGTTTTTT.